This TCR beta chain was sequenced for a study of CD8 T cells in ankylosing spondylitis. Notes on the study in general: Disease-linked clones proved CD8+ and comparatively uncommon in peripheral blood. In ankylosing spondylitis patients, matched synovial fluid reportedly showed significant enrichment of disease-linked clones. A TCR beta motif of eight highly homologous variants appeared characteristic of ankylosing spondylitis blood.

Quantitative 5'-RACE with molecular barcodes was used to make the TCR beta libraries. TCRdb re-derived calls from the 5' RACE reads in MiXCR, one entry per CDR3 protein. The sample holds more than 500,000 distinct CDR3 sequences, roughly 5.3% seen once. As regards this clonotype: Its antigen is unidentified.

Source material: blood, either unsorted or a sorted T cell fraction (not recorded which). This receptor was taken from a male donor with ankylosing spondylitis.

This CDR3 reads CASSPGPTSADTQYF. CDR3 coding DNA: TGTGCCAGCAGTCCCGGGCCTACCAGTGCAGATACGCAGTATTTT. J is TRBJ2-3 and V is TRBV27; D ambiguous. From germline, CDR1 is MNHEY and CDR2 SMNVEV (reference sequence). V dropped 5 bases and J dropped 4 bases, with 16 bases sitting between them. CDR3 length: 15 residues.